Listed here are 20 T cell receptor beta chains from one sample, sequenced in a study of T cell changes during pregnancy in multiple sclerosis. Profiled with immunoSEQ multiplex PCR; TCRdb holds only in-frame clones, not every one. The sample yields around 48,000 clones, 92% seen once. This specimen was CD4+ T cells from peripheral blood mononuclear cells, taken in the second trimester of pregnancy. All receptors derive from a female donor in good health, enrolled as a control in a pregnancy study.

The V gene is TRBV10-2, the J gene TRBJ2-1; possibly TRBD2 for D (6 bases). The CDR3 contains 12 residues. V gave up 6 bases and J gave up 7 bases, with 10 bases separating them. Germline V gives CDR1 WSHSY, CDR2 SAAADI. CDR3 protein: CASSTSGNEQFF. In DNA, the CDR3 is TGCGCCAGCAGCACAAGCGGGAATGAGCAGTTCTTC.

The gene calls are TRBV7-2 and TRBJ2-5; D is perhaps TRBD1 (5 bases). The CDR3 sequence is 14 residues long. Germline CDR1 and CDR2: SGHTA and FQGNSA. With 2 bases removed from V and 5 bases from J, the gap between germline ends came to 12 bases. The CDR3 DNA follows: TGTGCCAGCAGCTTACTCAGGGTTCGGGAGACCCAGTACTTC. It codes for CASSLLRVRETQYF.

This clone was observed a single time. The chain combines TRBV2 with TRBJ2-1, with D perhaps matching TRBD2 (5 bases). V lost 8 bases to trimming and J lost 7 bases, with 12 bases between them. The germline V gene has CDR1 SNHLY and CDR2 FYNNEI. The CDR3 length is 12 residues. The CDR3 sequence is CASLPGRNEQFF. The CDR3 DNA reads as TGTGCCAGCCTCCCGGGAAGGAATGAGCAGTTCTTC.

This chain joins TRBV11-1 and TRBJ2-5; D is ambiguous. This CDR3 spans 13 amino acids. CDR1 SGHAT and CDR2 FQDESV come from the germline V gene (reference sequence). V was shortened by 7 bases and J by 4 bases, with 13 bases between the two germline ends. CDR3 sequence (DNA): TGTGCCAGCACCCGCTCCAGAGGAGAGACCCAGTACTTC. It yields the protein CASTRSRGETQYF.

The CDR3 DNA sequence: TGCGCCAGCAGCCCGACAGCCTCTGGGGCCAACGTCCTGACTTTC. It yields the protein CASSPTASGANVLTF. The chain links TRBV5-1 to TRBJ2-6; maybe TRBD1 (5 bases). Germline V gives CDR1 SGHRS, CDR2 YFSETQ. The V end was cut by 4 bases, the J end by 0 bases, with 8 bases between. The length of the CDR3 is 15 residues.

This clone was observed a handful of times. The CDR3 loop is CSVERTGEEAFF. CDR3 nucleotide sequence: TGCAGCGTTGAAAGGACAGGGGAGGAAGCTTTCTTT. The gene calls are TRBV29-1 and TRBJ1-1; 9 bases map to TRBD1. V shed 2 bases and J 8 bases; nucleotides not matched to a gene: 3. The CDR3 runs 12 residues. Germline CDR1 SQVTM, CDR2 ANQGSEA.

The rearrangement links TRBV27 to TRBJ2-7, with D perhaps TRBD2 (5 bases). V dropped 9 bases and J dropped 1 base, with 16 bases sitting between them. This CDR3 has 14 amino acids. Germline CDR1 MNHEY, CDR2 SMNVEV (reference sequence). The CDR3 DNA is TGTGCCAGTTCCCGGACTTTTTCTTCCTACGAGCAGTACTTC. It encodes CASSRTFSSYEQYF.

The gene calls are TRBV23-1 and TRBJ2-7; D perhaps matches TRBD2 (5 bases). TRBV23-1 is identified as an open reading frame with a role that is uncertain. The length of the CDR3 is 17 residues. Trimming cost V 2 bases and J 2 bases, with 19 bases left between them. The CDR3 DNA follows: TGCGCCAGCAGTCAACGGACTTCAAAACTTAGACCCTACGAGCAGTACTTC. This sequence encodes CASSQRTSKLRPYEQYF.

The chain employs TRBV29-1 and TRBJ2-5, with D maybe TRBD1 (5 bases). Germline V gives CDR1 SQVTM, CDR2 ANQGSEA. V gave up 7 bases and J gave up 1 base, with 13 bases separating them. CDR3 length: 13 residues. CDR3 protein: CSDARGTQETQYF. DNA of the CDR3: TGCAGCGATGCTAGGGGTACCCAAGAGACCCAGTACTTC. Looking up the rest from reference TRBV29-1 and TRBJ2-5 gives the full variable domain: SAVISQKPSRDICQRGTSLTIQCQVDSQVTMMFWYRQQPGQSLTLIATANQGSEATYESGFVIDKFPISRPNLTFSTLTVSNMSPEDSSIYLCSDARGTQETQYFGPGTRLLVL.

The chain has TRBV18 and TRBJ1-6; D is possibly TRBD1 (6 bases). V shed 4 bases and J shed 6 bases, with 13 bases lying between them. Per the germline V gene, CDR1 is KGHSH and CDR2 is LQKENI. The CDR3 runs to 15 residues. This CDR3 reads CASSRTDSFNSPLHF. Here the CDR3 DNA reads TGTGCCAGCTCACGTACGGACAGCTTTAATTCACCCCTCCACTTT.

The rearrangement links TRBV18 to TRBJ2-1; D perhaps matches TRBD2 (6 bases). The CDR3 totals 15 residues. CDR1 and CDR2 (germline): KGHSH, LQKENI. The V end lost 3 bases, the J end lost 5 bases, and 14 bases lay between the germline ends. As DNA, the CDR3 is TGTGCCAGCTCACCTCTCTCGGGAGCCGACAATGAGCAGTTCTTC. It encodes CASSPLSGADNEQFF.

This rearrangement joins TRBV11-3 to TRBJ2-2; D perhaps matches TRBD2 (6 bases). CDR3 length equals 15 residues. The germline CDR1 and CDR2 sequences are SGHNT and YENEEA. Trimming stripped 5 bases from V and 4 bases from J, with 14 bases between. The CDR3 protein is CASSPSSGFTGELFF. CDR3 nucleotides: TGTGCCAGCAGCCCGAGTAGCGGATTCACCGGGGAGCTGTTTTTT.

The rearrangement uses TRBV28 and TRBJ2-7; 7 bases line up with TRBD1. CDR1 and CDR2 (germline): MDHEN, SYDVKM. The trim removed 4 bases at V and 4 bases at J, leaving 10 bases unmatched. This CDR3 region has 15 residues. The CDR3 DNA reads TGTGCCAGCAGTTCCCTCCCCGGGACAGAGTACGAGCAGTACTTC. Translation: CASSSLPGTEYEQYF.

V gene TRBV7-9 combines with J gene TRBJ2-3; weak D call: TRBD1 (5 bases). Trimming stripped 5 bases from V and 2 bases from J, with 8 bases between. Germline V gives CDR1 SEHNR, CDR2 FQNEAQ (reference sequence). The CDR3 runs to 13 residues. This chain's CDR3 is CASSLDITDTQYF. The DNA for the CDR3 is TGTGCCAGCAGCCTGGACATCACAGATACGCAGTATTTT.

The chain couples TRBV10-1 to TRBJ2-1, with 11 bases that match TRBD2. Germline loops: CDR1 WNHNN, CDR2 SYGVQD (reference sequence). CDR3 length equals 15 residues. Losses at the gene ends were 3 bases for V and 7 bases for J; bases not matched to a gene: 5. CDR3 coding DNA: TGCGCCAGCAGTGACATAGCGGGGGGGCTTAATGAGCAGTTCTTC. Translation: CASSDIAGGLNEQFF.

The chain carries TRBV4-1 and TRBJ1-1, with D maybe TRBD1 (5 bases). The CDR3 totals 16 residues. V dropped 0 bases and J dropped 8 bases, with 19 bases sitting between them. Germline assignment: CDR1 MGHRA and CDR2 YSYEKL. CDR3 sequence: CASSQERGSRGKEAFF. In DNA, the CDR3 is TGCGCCAGCAGCCAAGAGCGGGGATCTCGGGGGAAAGAAGCTTTCTTT.

V and J are TRBV4-1 and TRBJ1-6, with 7 bases aligning to TRBD1. Per the germline V gene, CDR1 is MGHRA and CDR2 is YSYEKL. The CDR3 runs to 16 residues. Trimming at V came to 0 bases and at J to 7 bases, leaving 6 bases not matched to a gene. The CDR3 loop is CASSQDAGTANSPLHF. The CDR3 DNA reads as TGCGCCAGCAGCCAAGATGCCGGGACAGCGAATTCACCCCTCCACTTT.

The CDR3 loop reads CASSPAGGENYEQYF. Written as DNA, the CDR3 is TGCGCCAGCAGCCCTGCAGGGGGCGAAAATTACGAGCAGTACTTC. The chain combines TRBV5-1 with TRBJ2-7, with TRBD1 matching 8 bases. The CDR3 consists of 15 residues. Looked up from germline, CDR1 is SGHRS and CDR2 is YFSETQ. V shed 4 bases and J 4 bases; nucleotides not matched to a gene: 10.

This chain joins TRBV6-6 and TRBJ2-1; 7 bases map to TRBD2. The germline CDR1 and CDR2 sequences are MNHNY and SVGAGI (reference sequence). The CDR3 totals 14 residues. V dropped 8 bases and J dropped 4; count of bases not matched to a gene: 8. CDR3 sequence reads: CASVSGAGYNEQFF. CDR3 sequence (DNA): TGTGCCAGCGTAAGCGGAGCGGGGTACAATGAGCAGTTCTTC.

J is TRBJ2-1 and V is TRBV6-4, with TRBD2 matching 14 bases. J lost 7 bases, V lost 0 bases, and 2 bases had no gene match. Germline V gene lookup returns CDR1 MRHNA and CDR2 SNTAGT. The CDR3 has 16 residues. The CDR3 loop reads CASSDSGTSGSNEQFF. DNA for the CDR3: TGTGCCAGCAGTGACTCTGGGACTAGCGGGAGTAATGAGCAGTTCTTC.